The rows below give T cell receptor beta chains drawn from one sample of a study of blood T cell repertoires in COVID-19. Libraries were prepared by immunoSEQ multiplex PCR; TCRdb keeps only in-frame clonotypes and omits some of them. The data show 400,000 to 550,000 clones, approximately 90% seen once. The sample was peripheral blood. These receptors were taken from a woman aged 25 to 39 with acute or convalescent COVID-19. The CDR3 runs from the conserved cysteine through the conserved F or W. D genes are given only for firm matches. Only some rows state a clone size, as once, few, many or a class for expanded clones.

V	J	size	D	DNA	CDR3
TRBV6-5	TRBJ2-5	-	TRBD2	TGTGCCAGCAGTTCCCCCCGGACTAGCGGGGGGGAGACCCAGTACTTC	CASSSPRTSGGETQYF
TRBV15	TRBJ2-3	-	-	TGTGCCACCAGCACCGGGACTCGTACAGATACGCAGTATTTT	CATSTGTRTDTQYF
TRBV6-1	TRBJ2-5	-	-	TGTGCCAGCAGTGAGATGGGGCAAATGGAGACCCAGTACTTC	CASSEMGQMETQYF
TRBV5-4	TRBJ2-7	-	-	TGTGCCAGCAGCTCCAGGTTTTCCTCCCACGAGCAGTACTTC	CASSSRFSSHEQYF
TRBV30	TRBJ1-6	-	-	TGTGCCTGGAGTACAACCCGAAGGGGTGGTCGAACCTATAATTCACCCCTCCACTTT	CAWSTTRRGGRTYNSPLHF
TRBV12-3/TRBV12-4	TRBJ1-1	-	-	TGTGCCAGCAGTTTTTTCCAGGGAGAAGCTTTCTTT	CASSFFQGEAFF
TRBV7-2	TRBJ2-1	few	-	TGTGCCAGCAGCTTAGTTCCCCTGGCGGGGGAGCAGTTCTTC	CASSLVPLAGEQFF
TRBV2	TRBJ2-2	-	-	TGTGCCAGCAGTGAAGCGCTTCTTGCAGGGACCGGGGAGCTGTTTTTT	CASSEALLAGTGELFF
TRBV3-1/TRBV3-2	TRBJ2-2	-	TRBD1	TGTGCCAGCAGCTCTAGGACAGGGATCACCGGGGAGCTGTTTTTT	CASSSRTGITGELFF
TRBV5-4	TRBJ1-6	once	-	TGTGCCAGCAGCTCGGGACTTTCACCCCTCCACTTT	CASSSGLSPLHF
TRBV28	TRBJ1-4	-	-	TGTGCCAGCACCCCCGGAGTGGCCGCCGTCGAAAAACTGTTTTTT	CASTPGVAAVEKLFF
TRBV18	TRBJ1-4	-	TRBD1	TGTGCCAGCTCACAACAGGGGGGACTTGAAAAACTGTTTTTT	CASSQQGGLEKLFF
TRBV28	TRBJ1-2	-	TRBD1	TGTGCCAGCAGTACCCGGGACAGGGAGTCGACGGGCTACACCTTC	CASSTRDRESTGYTF
TRBV4-1	TRBJ2-1	-	TRBD2	TGCGCCAGCGGAACGTCGGGAGGACTAGCGGGGGGGAGCTCCTACAATGAGCAGTTCTTC	CASGTSGGLAGGSSYNEQFF
TRBV11-1	TRBJ2-2	once	-	TGTGCCAGCAGCATAGTACAGGGAACCGGGGAGCTGTTTTTT	CASSIVQGTGELFF
TRBV4-1	TRBJ2-7	-	-	TGCGCCAGCAGCCAAGATGTAAGCAGGAGGGACGAGCAGTACTTC	CASSQDVSRRDEQYF
TRBV6-2/TRBV6-3	TRBJ2-1	-	-	TGTGCCAGCAGTTACTCAAATTTAGCGGCAAGCTCCTACAATGAGCAGTTCTTC	CASSYSNLAASSYNEQFF
TRBV27	TRBJ1-2	-	-	TGTGCCAGCAGTTTGTCGGGAGCAGCCCCACTCTATGGCTACACCTTC	CASSLSGAAPLYGYTF
TRBV6-4	TRBJ2-1	-	-	TGTGCCAGCAGTGAGGTTCTGTTTTCCAGGAAGGGGTTTTTCTTC	CASSEVLFSRKGFFF
TRBV19	TRBJ1-1	-	-	TGTGCCAGTAGCCCCAGGAACACTGAAGCTTTCTTT	CASSPRNTEAFF
TRBV4-2	TRBJ2-7	-	TRBD2	TGTGCCAGCAGCCAGGGTGACGGACTAGACGAGCAGTACTTC	CASSQGDGLDEQYF
TRBV12-3/TRBV12-4	TRBJ1-1	-	-	TGTGCCAGCAGTTTAGGGGGGGGCCGGGCTTTCTTT	CASSLGGGRAFF
TRBV10-1	TRBJ1-3	-	-	TGCGCCAGCAGTGATGGACACAGCTCTGGAAACACCATATATTTT	CASSDGHSSGNTIYF
TRBV25-1	TRBJ2-2	-	-	TGTGCCAGCAGTGATCGGACAGCCGGGGAGCTGTTTTTT	CASSDRTAGELFF
TRBV5-1	TRBJ1-1	-	TRBD1	TGCGCCAGCAGCCCCGCATCATTACAGGGGTCGGACCTGAGAAAAAAGAACACTGAAGCTTTCTTT	CASSPASLQGSDLRKKNTEAFF
TRBV30	TRBJ1-4	-	TRBD1	TGTGCCTGTAGGGGGCGAGGTAATGAAAAACTGTTTTTT	CACRGRGNEKLFF
TRBV9	TRBJ2-2	-	-	TGTGCCAGCAGCCCTCGAAGGGGGGGAGGGACCGGGGAGCTGTTTTTT	CASSPRRGGGTGELFF
TRBV10-1	TRBJ2-7	-	TRBD1	TGCGCCAGCTCACCGGGACAGTCCTACGAGCAGTACTTC	CASSPGQSYEQYF
TRBV9	TRBJ2-5	-	-	TGTGCCAGCAGCGCCCTCTCGGGGGAAGAGACCCAGTACTTC	CASSALSGEETQYF
TRBV12-2	TRBJ1-3	few	-	TGTGCAAGTCGCTTAAAGTCGAGCTCTGGAAACACCATATATTTT	CASRLKSSSGNTIYF
TRBV7-2	TRBJ2-3	few	-	TGTGCCAGCAGCTTAGGGGGGGGCCACCCCGCGGCAGATACGCAGTATTTT	CASSLGGGHPAADTQYF
TRBV3-1/TRBV3-2	TRBJ2-3	-	-	TGTGCCAGCAGCATGAGGTCGGTGGAGGATACGCAGTATTTT	CASSMRSVEDTQYF
TRBV11-2	TRBJ1-5	once	TRBD1	TGTGCCAGCAGCTTAGGACAGGGCAGCAATCAGCCCCAGCATTTT	CASSLGQGSNQPQHF
TRBV10-2	TRBJ2-3	-	-	TGCGCCAGCACTAGCGAGGCAGATACGCAGTATTTT	CASTSEADTQYF
TRBV20-1	TRBJ1-5	-	-	TGCAGTGCTAGTATCGTTGGGAGGGGCAATCAGCCCCAGCATTTT	CSASIVGRGNQPQHF
TRBV6-6	TRBJ1-4	-	TRBD1	TGTGCCAGCAGAACGACAGGGGGCGGGTATGAAAAACTGTTTTTT	CASRTTGGGYEKLFF
TRBV6-5	TRBJ1-5	-	TRBD1	TGTGCCAGCAGTTATACAGGGGTTCAGCCCCAGCATTTT	CASSYTGVQPQHF
TRBV5-1	TRBJ2-7	few	-	TGCGCCAGCAGCTTGGACTTTTCCTACGAGCAGTACTTC	CASSLDFSYEQYF
TRBV3-1/TRBV3-2	TRBJ2-3	-	TRBD2	TGTGCCAGCAGCCCACGTTTGGGGAGCGGGGCCACAGATACGCAGTATTTT	CASSPRLGSGATDTQYF
TRBV5-1	TRBJ2-2	-	-	TGCGCCAGCAGCCCGGCGGGACCCCGGCGGGAGCTGTTTTTT	CASSPAGPRRELFF
TRBV6-1	TRBJ1-3	-	-	TGTGCCAGCAGTGACCCAGGGTGGGGAAACACCATATATTTT	CASSDPGWGNTIYF
TRBV28	TRBJ1-5	-	-	TGTGCCAGCAGTACCCCGGACAGTGGTAGGCCCCAGCATTTT	CASSTPDSGRPQHF
TRBV7-8	TRBJ1-1	-	-	TGTGCCAGCAGCTTAACAGAAAATGAAGCTTTCTTT	CASSLTENEAFF
TRBV4-2	TRBJ2-3	-	-	TGTGCCAGCAGCCAAGACGGGTCGACTAGCACAGATACGCAGTATTTT	CASSQDGSTSTDTQYF
TRBV6-5	TRBJ2-3	-	TRBD2	TGTGCCAGCAGACGACGGGGGGGCACAGATACGCAGTATTTT	CASRRRGGTDTQYF
TRBV4-2	TRBJ1-1	few	-	TGTGCCAGCAGCCAACAAAACAGGAACACTGAAGCTTTCTTT	CASSQQNRNTEAFF
TRBV11-2	TRBJ2-5	-	TRBD2	TGTGCCAGCAGCCCGACTAGCGTTACAGAGACCCAGTACTTC	CASSPTSVTETQYF
TRBV24-1	TRBJ2-3	-	-	TGTGCCACCGGGACACAGGGAGATACGCAGTATTTT	CATGTQGDTQYF
TRBV3-1/TRBV3-2	TRBJ2-2	-	TRBD1	TGTGCCAGCAGCATCCGGACAGGGTCGAACACCGGGGAGCTGTTTTTT	CASSIRTGSNTGELFF
TRBV29-1	TRBJ2-5	-	TRBD2	TGCAGCGTTGACAGGGTAGCGGGGGGGCAGGCCCAGTACTTC	CSVDRVAGGQAQYF
TRBV5-6	TRBJ1-1	once	-	TGTGCCAGCAGCTTGGGTAGCAGCCCTGAAGCTTTCTTT	CASSLGSSPEAFF
TRBV25-1	TRBJ1-6	-	TRBD1	TGTGCCAGTAGAATGGACAGGGAAAGGTCACCCCTCCACTTT	CASRMDRERSPLHF
TRBV9	TRBJ2-3	-	TRBD2	TGTGCCAGCAGCACATCGACTAGCGCGAGCACAGATACGCAGTATTTT	CASSTSTSASTDTQYF
TRBV7-3	TRBJ2-7	-	TRBD2	TGTGCCAGCAGCCCCGTTGGGGGGGGTCCCTACGAGCAGTACTTC	CASSPVGGGPYEQYF
TRBV9	TRBJ2-7	-	-	TGTGCCAGCAGCGCTCCACAGAGTTCCTACGAGCAGTACTTC	CASSAPQSSYEQYF
TRBV3-1/TRBV3-2	TRBJ1-1	-	-	TGTGCCAGCAGCGAGACAGACCTAAACACTGAAGCTTTCTTT	CASSETDLNTEAFF